This T cell receptor (beta chain) was observed in a study of blood T cell repertoires in COVID-19. For the study at large: COVID-19 samples from acute and convalescent phases originated in the United States, Italy and Spain. T cells, B-cell-depleted T cells, or PBMCs provided the cDNA or gDNA that served as material.

The authors' processing: Amplification from reference gene primers served as the basis for estimated nucleated cell counts. Libraries were prepared by immunoSEQ multiplex PCR; TCRdb keeps only in-frame clonotypes and omits some of them. V, J and clone size reflect that table, while D and trimming were determined from the DNA. This table has 200,000 to 250,000 clones, around 80% appearing once. The germline V gene has CDR1 MNHEY and CDR2 SVGAGI. V shed 11 bases, J shed 0 bases, and the junction held 5 bases outside the gene matches. The CDR3 is 13 amino acids. The rearrangement uses TRBV6-5 and TRBJ1-1; 8 bases are shared with TRBD1. Sequencing used peripheral blood. The sequence was collected from a woman in her thirties or forties with acute or convalescent COVID-19. Written as DNA, the CDR3 is TGTGCCGGACAGGGTGGAATGAACACTGAAGCTTTCTTT. Its translation: CAGQGGMNTEAFF.